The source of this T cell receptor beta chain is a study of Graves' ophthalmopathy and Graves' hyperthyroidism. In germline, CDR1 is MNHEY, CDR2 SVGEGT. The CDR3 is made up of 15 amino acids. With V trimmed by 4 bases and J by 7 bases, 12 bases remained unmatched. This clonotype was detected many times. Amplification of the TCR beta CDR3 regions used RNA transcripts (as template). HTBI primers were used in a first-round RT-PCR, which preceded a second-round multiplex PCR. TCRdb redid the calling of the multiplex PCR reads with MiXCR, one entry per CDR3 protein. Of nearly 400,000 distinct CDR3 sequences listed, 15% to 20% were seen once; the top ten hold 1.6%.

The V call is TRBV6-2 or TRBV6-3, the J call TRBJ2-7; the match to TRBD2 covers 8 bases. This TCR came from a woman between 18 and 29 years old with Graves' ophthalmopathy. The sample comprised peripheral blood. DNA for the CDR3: TGTGCCAGCAGTTTTAGCGGGGACCTGATGGGGGAGCAGTACTTC. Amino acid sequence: CASSFSGDLMGEQYF.